This T cell receptor (beta chain) was observed in a study of Graves' ophthalmopathy and Graves' hyperthyroidism. RNA transcripts were the source from which TCR beta CDR3 regions were amplified. The workflow started with a first-round RT-PCR run with HTBI primers and then moved on to a second-round multiplex PCR. TCRdb reprocessed the multiplex PCR reads via MiXCR and lists one record per CDR3 protein. The sample has about 380,000 distinct CDR3 sequences; over 15% are singletons. With V trimmed by 0 bases and J by 6 bases, 10 bases remained unmatched. This CDR3 has 17 amino acids. Germline assignment: CDR1 SGHVS and CDR2 FQNEAQ. This clonotype was recorded at least ten times.

The chain joins TRBV7-8 to TRBJ1-5; 8 bases agree with TRBD1. Material for sequencing was peripheral blood. This sequence was found in a woman aged 18-29 years with stable Graves' hyperthyroidism. The CDR3 sequence: CASSLAGGRGPSQPQHF. The CDR3 DNA sequence: TGTGCCAGCAGCTTAGCGGGGGGCAGGGGGCCAAGTCAGCCCCAGCATTTT.